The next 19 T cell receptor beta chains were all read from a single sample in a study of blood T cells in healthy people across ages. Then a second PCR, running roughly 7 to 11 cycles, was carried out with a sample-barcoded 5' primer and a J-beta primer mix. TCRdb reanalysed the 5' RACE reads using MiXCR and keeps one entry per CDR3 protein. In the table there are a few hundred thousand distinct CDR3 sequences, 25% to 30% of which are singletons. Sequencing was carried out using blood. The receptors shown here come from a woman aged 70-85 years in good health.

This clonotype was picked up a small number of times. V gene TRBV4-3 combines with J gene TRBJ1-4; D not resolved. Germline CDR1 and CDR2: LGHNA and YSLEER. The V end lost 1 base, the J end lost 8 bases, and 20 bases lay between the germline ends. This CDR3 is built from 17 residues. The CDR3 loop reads CASSQVALRAAGEKLFF. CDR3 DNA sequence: TGCGCCAGCAGCCAAGTAGCTCTTAGGGCAGCGGGCGAAAAACTGTTTTTT.

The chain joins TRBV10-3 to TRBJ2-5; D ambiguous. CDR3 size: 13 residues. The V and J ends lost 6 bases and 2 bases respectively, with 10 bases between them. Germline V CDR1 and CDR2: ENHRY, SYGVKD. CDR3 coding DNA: TGTGCCATCAGCCCCACCGAGCAAGAGACCCAGTACTTC. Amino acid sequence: CAISPTEQETQYF.

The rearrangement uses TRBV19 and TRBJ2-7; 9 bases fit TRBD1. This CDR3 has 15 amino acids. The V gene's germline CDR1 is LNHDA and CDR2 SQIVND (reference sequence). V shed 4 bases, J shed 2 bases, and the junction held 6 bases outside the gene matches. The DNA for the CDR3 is TGTGCCAGTAGTAAGGGGACAGGGTTCCCCTACGAGCAGTACTTC. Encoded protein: CASSKGTGFPYEQYF.

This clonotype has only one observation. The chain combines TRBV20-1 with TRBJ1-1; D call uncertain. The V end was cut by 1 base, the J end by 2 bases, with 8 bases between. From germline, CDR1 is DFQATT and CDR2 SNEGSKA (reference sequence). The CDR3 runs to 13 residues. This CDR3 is CSARVEANTEAFF. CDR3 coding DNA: TGCAGTGCTAGAGTGGAGGCTAACACTGAAGCTTTCTTT.

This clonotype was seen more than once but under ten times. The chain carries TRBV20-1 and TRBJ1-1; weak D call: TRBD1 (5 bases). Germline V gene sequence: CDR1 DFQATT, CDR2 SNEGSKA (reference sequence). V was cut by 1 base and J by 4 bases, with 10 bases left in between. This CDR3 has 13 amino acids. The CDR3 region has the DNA TGCAGTGCTAGAGGTCCAGGGACCACTGAAGCTTTCTTT. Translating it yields CSARGPGTTEAFF.

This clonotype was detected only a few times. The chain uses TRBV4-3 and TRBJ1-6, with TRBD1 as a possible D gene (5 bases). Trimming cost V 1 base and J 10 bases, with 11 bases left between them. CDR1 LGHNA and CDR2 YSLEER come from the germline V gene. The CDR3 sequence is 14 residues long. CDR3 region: CASSQVLGDSPLHF. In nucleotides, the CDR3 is TGCGCCAGCAGCCAAGTCCTTGGGGACTCACCCCTCCACTTT.

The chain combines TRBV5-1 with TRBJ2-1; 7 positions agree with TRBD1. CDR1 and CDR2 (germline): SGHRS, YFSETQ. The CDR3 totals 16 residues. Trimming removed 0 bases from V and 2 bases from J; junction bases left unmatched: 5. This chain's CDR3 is CASSLGGTDTYNEQFF. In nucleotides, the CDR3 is TGCGCCAGCAGCTTGGGTGGGACAGATACCTACAATGAGCAGTTCTTC.

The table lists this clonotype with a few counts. This CDR3 is CASGSTRMGQGYSPLHF. The CDR3 DNA sequence: TGTGCTAGTGGTTCCACCCGTATGGGGCAGGGGTATTCACCCCTCCACTTT. The rearrangement joins TRBV12-5 to TRBJ1-6; possible D gene TRBD1, 6 bases. The CDR3 is made up of 17 amino acids. Germline CDR1 reads LGHNT; CDR2 reads FRNRAP. V lost 4 bases to trimming and J lost 8 bases, with 21 bases between them.

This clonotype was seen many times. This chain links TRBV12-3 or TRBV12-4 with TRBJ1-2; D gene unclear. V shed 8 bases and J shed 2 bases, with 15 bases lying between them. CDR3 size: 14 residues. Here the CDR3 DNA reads TGTGCCAGCGAGGAGGTCGGACCCAACTATGGCTACACCTTC. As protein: CASEEVGPNYGYTF.

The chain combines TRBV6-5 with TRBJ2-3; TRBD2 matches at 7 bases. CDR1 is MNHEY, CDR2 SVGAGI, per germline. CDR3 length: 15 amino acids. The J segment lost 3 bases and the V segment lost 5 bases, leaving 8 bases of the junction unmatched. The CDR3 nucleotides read TGTGCCAGCAGTCCATCCGGGACTACAACAGATACGCAGTATTTT. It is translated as CASSPSGTTTDTQYF.

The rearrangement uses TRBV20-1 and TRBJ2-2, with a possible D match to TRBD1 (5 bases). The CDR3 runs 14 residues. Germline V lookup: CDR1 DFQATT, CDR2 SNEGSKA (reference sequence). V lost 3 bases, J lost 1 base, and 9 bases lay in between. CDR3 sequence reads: CSASMTVNTGELFF. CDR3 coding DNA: TGCAGTGCTAGCATGACAGTGAACACCGGGGAGCTGTTTTTT.

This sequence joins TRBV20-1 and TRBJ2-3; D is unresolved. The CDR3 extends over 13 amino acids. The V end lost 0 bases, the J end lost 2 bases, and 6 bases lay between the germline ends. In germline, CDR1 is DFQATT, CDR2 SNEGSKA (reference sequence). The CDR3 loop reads CSARDWVTDTQYF. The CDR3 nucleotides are TGCAGTGCTAGAGATTGGGTCACAGATACGCAGTATTTT.

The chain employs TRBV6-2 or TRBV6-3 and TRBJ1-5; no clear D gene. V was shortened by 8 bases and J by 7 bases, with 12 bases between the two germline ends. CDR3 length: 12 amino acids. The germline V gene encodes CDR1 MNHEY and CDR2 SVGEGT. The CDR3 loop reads CASGDSVQPQHF. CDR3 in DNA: TGTGCCAGCGGGGATAGCGTCCAGCCCCAGCATTTT.

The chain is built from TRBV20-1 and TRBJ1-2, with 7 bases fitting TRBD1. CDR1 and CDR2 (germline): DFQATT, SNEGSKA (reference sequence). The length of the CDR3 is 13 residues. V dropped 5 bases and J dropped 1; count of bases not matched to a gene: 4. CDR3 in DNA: TGCAGTGCTGACGACAGGGTTAACTATGGCTACACCTTC. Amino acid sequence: CSADDRVNYGYTF.

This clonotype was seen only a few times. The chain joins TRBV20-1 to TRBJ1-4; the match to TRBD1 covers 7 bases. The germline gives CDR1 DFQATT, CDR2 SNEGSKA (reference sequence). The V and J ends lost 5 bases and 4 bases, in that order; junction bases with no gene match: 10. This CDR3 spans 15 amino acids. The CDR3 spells CSAQSRQGRNEKLFF. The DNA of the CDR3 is TGCAGTGCTCAGAGCCGACAGGGTCGTAATGAAAAACTGTTTTTT.

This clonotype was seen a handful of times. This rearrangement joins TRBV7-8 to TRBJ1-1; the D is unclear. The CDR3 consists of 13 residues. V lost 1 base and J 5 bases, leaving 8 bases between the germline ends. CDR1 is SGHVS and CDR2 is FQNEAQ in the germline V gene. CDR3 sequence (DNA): TGTGCCAGCAGCTTAGTGGAGCGAACTGAAGCTTTCTTT. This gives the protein CASSLVERTEAFF. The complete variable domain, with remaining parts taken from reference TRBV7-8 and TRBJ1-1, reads GAGVSQSPRYKVAKRGQDVALRCDPISGHVSLFWYQQALGQGPEFLTYFQNEAQLDKSGLPSDRFFAERPEGSVSTLKIQRTQQEDSAVYLCASSLVERTEAFFGQGTRLTVV.

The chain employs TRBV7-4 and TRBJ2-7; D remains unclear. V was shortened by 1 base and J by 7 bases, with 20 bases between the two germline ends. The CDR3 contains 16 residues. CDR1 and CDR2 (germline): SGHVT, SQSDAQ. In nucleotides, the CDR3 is TGTGCCAGCAGCTTAGAAAGTTTCTACTACCACCAGGAGCAGTACTTC. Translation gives CASSLESFYYHQEQYF.

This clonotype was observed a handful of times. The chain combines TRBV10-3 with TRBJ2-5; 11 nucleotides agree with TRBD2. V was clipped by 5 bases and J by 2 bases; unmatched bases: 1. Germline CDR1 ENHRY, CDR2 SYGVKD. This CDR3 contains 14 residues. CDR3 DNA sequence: TGTGCCATCAGTCCTAGCGGGGGGCAAGAGACCCAGTACTTC. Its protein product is CAISPSGGQETQYF.

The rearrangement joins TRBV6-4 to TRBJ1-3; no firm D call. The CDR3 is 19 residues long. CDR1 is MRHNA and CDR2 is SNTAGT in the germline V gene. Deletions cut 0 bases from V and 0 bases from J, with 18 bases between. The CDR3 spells CASSDSPLSRIYSGNTIYF. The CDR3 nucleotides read TGTGCCAGCAGTGACTCCCCTCTTTCCAGGATATACTCTGGAAACACCATATATTTT.